The 7 T cell receptor beta chains in this list originate from one sample, sequenced in a study of blood T cell repertoires in COVID-19. The method was immunoSEQ multiplex PCR; TCRdb's version includes in-frame clones alone and lacks a portion of them. Of under 300,000 clones in the sample, roughly 86% were seen once. Sequenced sample: PBMCs or T cells enriched from blood (not recorded which). The receptors originated from a woman aged 60-75 years who had recovered from COVID-19.

The chain uses TRBV6-5 and TRBJ2-1; TRBD2 agrees at 12 bases. V gave up 4 bases and J gave up 9 bases; unmatched junction bases: 4. CDR3 length: 14 amino acids. Germline assignment: CDR1 MNHEY and CDR2 SVGAGI. Here the CDR3 DNA reads TGTGCCAGCAGTTTCGGACTAGCGGGACTTGAGCAGTTCTTC. It codes for CASSFGLAGLEQFF.

This chain uses TRBV9 with TRBJ2-3, with 11 nucleotides matching TRBD1. The CDR3 totals 16 residues. Germline-derived CDR1 and CDR2 are SGDLS and YYNGEE. Trimming at V came to 0 bases and at J to 6 bases, leaving 6 bases not matched to a gene. As DNA, the CDR3 is TGTGCCAGCAGCGTAGAGCAGGGACAGGGGGAGGATACGCAGTATTTT. The encoded protein is CASSVEQGQGEDTQYF.

The CDR3 sequence: CASSQGQGGSYEQYF. For the CDR3, the DNA is TGCGCCAGCAGCCAAGGACAGGGTGGAAGCTACGAGCAGTACTTC. The V and J genes are TRBV4-1 and TRBJ2-7, with 7 bases fitting TRBD1. The CDR3 totals 15 residues. The germline gives CDR1 MGHRA, CDR2 YSYEKL. The trim removed 1 base at V and 3 bases at J, leaving 6 bases unmatched.

This chain uses TRBV4-2 with TRBJ1-2; TRBD1 is a possible D gene (6 bases). V lost 4 bases and J lost 8, with 17 bases in between. Germline CDR1 and CDR2: LGHNA and YNFKEQ. The CDR3 runs 14 residues. The CDR3 sequence is CASSPGAGEGGYTF. The CDR3 nucleotides are TGTGCCAGCAGCCCAGGGGCGGGGGAAGGAGGCTACACCTTC.

This clone was observed a handful of times. The CDR3 is CSVVLGGSYGYTF. The CDR3 nucleotides read TGCAGCGTTGTTCTCGGGGGAAGCTATGGCTACACCTTC. This rearrangement joins TRBV29-1 to TRBJ1-2; D is possibly TRBD1 (5 bases). The germline V gene encodes CDR1 SQVTM and CDR2 ANQGSEA. V was pared by 4 bases and J by 4 bases, with 13 bases between. CDR3 size: 13 residues.

This chain uses TRBV10-1 with TRBJ2-1, with TRBD2 matching 8 bases. This CDR3 comprises 15 residues. In germline, CDR1 is WNHNN, CDR2 SYGVQD (reference sequence). The V segment lost 5 bases and the J segment 4 bases; nucleotides outside the gene matches: 7. As DNA, the CDR3 is TGCGCCAGCAGTACCAGCGGGAGCGGTTACAATGAGCAGTTCTTC. Protein: CASSTSGSGYNEQFF.

The genes are TRBV2 and TRBJ1-2; a possible D gene is TRBD1 (5 bases). Trimming took 5 bases from V and 3 from J, leaving 10 bases between them. CDR1 is SNHLY, CDR2 FYNNEI, per germline. This CDR3 comprises 13 residues. The CDR3: CASSRGDDYGYTF. In DNA form, the CDR3 reads TGTGCCAGCAGTCGGGGGGACGACTATGGCTACACCTTC.